Below are 14 T cell receptor beta chains sequenced from a single sample in a study of blood T cell repertoires in COVID-19. Some clones are missing from TCRdb's copy, which holds only in-frame ones; the method was immunoSEQ multiplex PCR. The table records about 330,000 clones, around 90% of them present only once. Input material: peripheral blood. Receptors originate from a man under 40 with COVID-19, enrolled during active disease.

Remarks on this clone: The same CDR3 can be traced to other DNA sequences in this sample. The chain carries TRBV11-1 and TRBJ1-1, with 7 bases identical to TRBD1. The length of the CDR3 is 15 residues. The V gene end was trimmed by 3 bases and the J gene end by 5 bases; junction bases not matched to a gene: 9. The V gene's germline CDR1 is SGHAT and CDR2 FQDESV (reference sequence). CDR3 protein: CASSLEGARGTEAFF. The CDR3 nucleotides are TGTGCCAGCAGCTTGGAGGGGGCGAGAGGAACTGAAGCTTTCTTT. Supplemented by reference TRBV11-1 and TRBJ1-1, the full variable domain reads EAEVAQSPRYKITEKSQAVAFWCDPISGHATLYWYRQILGQGPELLVQFQDESVVDDSQLPKDRFSAERLKGVDSTLKIQPAELGDSAMYLCASSLEGARGTEAFFGQGTRLTVV.

This chain links TRBV5-4 with TRBJ1-2; D gene ambiguous. Germline assignment: CDR1 SGHNT and CDR2 YYREEE (reference sequence). Trimming pared 1 base from V and 5 bases from J, leaving 18 bases between. The CDR3 loop spans 16 amino acids. The CDR3 here is CASSLTGYALGYGYTF. The CDR3 DNA sequence: TGTGCCAGCAGCTTGACGGGATACGCCTTAGGTTATGGCTACACCTTC.

The chain links TRBV15 to TRBJ1-4; 9 nucleotides align to TRBD1. Trimming cost V 2 bases and J 8 bases; bases outside gene matches: 12. This CDR3 region has 17 residues. Germline assignment: CDR1 LNHNV and CDR2 YYDKDF (reference sequence). DNA for the CDR3: TGTGCCACCAGCAGACCTACTCCCCGGGACAGGGCGGAAAAACTGTTTTTT. Protein product: CATSRPTPRDRAEKLFF.

The chain uses TRBV5-1 and TRBJ2-2; 10 bases are shared with TRBD1. The CDR3 extends over 15 amino acids. The junction had 5 bases not matched to a gene; V was cut back by 4 bases and J by 5 bases. Germline lookup yields CDR1 SGHRS and CDR2 YFSETQ. CDR3 nucleotide sequence: TGCGCCAGCAGCCTGACAGGGGGCGAAACCGGGGAGCTGTTTTTT. It is translated as CASSLTGGETGELFF.

The chain has TRBV24-1 and TRBJ2-7, with 10 bases fitting TRBD1. The CDR3 is 14 amino acids. The J segment lost 7 bases and the V segment lost 9 bases, leaving 11 bases of the junction unmatched. Germline V gene data show CDR1 as KGHDR and CDR2 as SFDVKD. CDR3 protein: CATDSGTGVGEQYF. CDR3 nucleotides: TGTGCCACCGATTCCGGGACAGGGGTGGGTGAGCAGTACTTC.

The gene calls are TRBV20-1 and TRBJ1-2, with D uncertain. Trimming took 7 bases from V and 2 from J, leaving 8 bases between them. The CDR3 is 11 residues long. In germline, CDR1 is DFQATT, CDR2 SNEGSKA (reference sequence). CDR3 residues: CSEYSNYGYTF. The CDR3 bases are TGCAGTGAGTACAGCAACTATGGCTACACCTTC.

This chain joins TRBV13 and TRBJ1-2; 9 nucleotides line up with TRBD1. Germline V CDR1 and CDR2: PRHDT, FYEKMQ (reference sequence). CDR3 size: 15 residues. V trimming: 4 bases; J trimming: 5 bases; junction bases outside the gene matches: 8. CDR3 sequence: CASSSDRGLSYGYTF. The CDR3 DNA reads as TGTGCCAGCAGCTCCGACAGGGGGTTAAGTTATGGCTACACCTTC.

This chain links TRBV7-3 with TRBJ1-1; D call uncertain. Trimming shortened V by 0 bases and J by 3 bases, and 5 bases separated the two germline ends. The CDR3 has 13 amino acids. Germline V gene data show CDR1 as SGHTA and CDR2 as FQGTGA. The CDR3 nucleotides read TGTGCCAGCAGCTTAACCCGTGACACTGAAGCTTTCTTT. Residues: CASSLTRDTEAFF.

The rearrangement joins TRBV2 to TRBJ2-5; 9 nucleotides agree with TRBD2. CDR1 is SNHLY, CDR2 FYNNEI, per germline. V trimming: 5 bases; J trimming: 5 bases; junction bases outside the gene matches: 6. CDR3 length: 14 amino acids. CDR3 sequence (DNA): TGTGCCAGCAGTTTTGCGGGAGGGTTGGAGACCCAGTACTTC. Translated, it gives CASSFAGGLETQYF.

This chain connects TRBV6-6 to TRBJ1-3, with D perhaps matching TRBD1 (6 bases). Per the germline V gene, CDR1 is MNHNY and CDR2 is SVGAGI (reference sequence). Trimming left V 3 bases short and J 0 bases short, with 12 bases between. The CDR3 contains 16 residues. This chain's CDR3 is CASSYSGTSSGNTIYF. CDR3 nucleotides: TGTGCCAGCAGTTATAGCGGGACATCCTCTGGAAACACCATATATTTT.

V is TRBV6-4 and J is TRBJ2-7; D gene ambiguous. The CDR3 consists of 15 residues. The germline gives CDR1 MRHNA, CDR2 SNTAGT. V was clipped by 8 bases and J by 0 bases, with 17 bases between them. DNA for the CDR3: TGTGCCAGCCGTCCGGATGGGCTCCGCTCCTACGAGCAGTACTTC. It is translated as CASRPDGLRSYEQYF.

DNA for the CDR3: TGTGCCATCAGTGATTCCCGGGACACCTCCTACGAGCAGTACTTC. It is translated as CAISDSRDTSYEQYF. V is TRBV10-3 and J is TRBJ2-7; weak D call: TRBD1 (6 bases). The CDR3 consists of 15 residues. Germline CDR1 and CDR2: ENHRY and SYGVKD. The V gene lost 3 bases and the J gene lost 0 bases, with 12 bases spanning the gap.

This chain links TRBV5-6 with TRBJ1-2; D remains ambiguous. The V gene lost 4 bases and the J gene lost 5 bases, with 27 bases spanning the gap. CDR3 size: 18 residues. CDR1 is SGHDT and CDR2 is YYEEEE in the germline V gene. Here the CDR3 DNA reads TGTGCCAGCAGCCCCCTCAATCCGGCGGCCAGCTCTAGGTATGGCTACACCTTC. This gives the protein CASSPLNPAASSRYGYTF. Supplemented by reference TRBV5-6 and TRBJ1-2, the full variable domain reads DAGVTQSPTHLIKTRGQQVTLRCSPKSGHDTVSWYQQALGQGPQFIFQYYEEEERQRGNFPDRFSGHQFPNYSSELNVNALLLGDSALYLCASSPLNPAASSRYGYTFGSGTRLTVV.

The J gene is TRBJ2-7, the V gene TRBV6-5; tentative D call: TRBD1 (5 bases). This CDR3 contains 16 residues. The ends were cut back, 0 bases at V and 2 bases at J, with 14 bases in the middle. The germline V gene has CDR1 MNHEY and CDR2 SVGAGI. The CDR3 loop is CASSYSIGVPTYEQYF. In nucleotides, the CDR3 is TGTGCCAGCAGTTACTCGATAGGGGTCCCAACCTACGAGCAGTACTTC.